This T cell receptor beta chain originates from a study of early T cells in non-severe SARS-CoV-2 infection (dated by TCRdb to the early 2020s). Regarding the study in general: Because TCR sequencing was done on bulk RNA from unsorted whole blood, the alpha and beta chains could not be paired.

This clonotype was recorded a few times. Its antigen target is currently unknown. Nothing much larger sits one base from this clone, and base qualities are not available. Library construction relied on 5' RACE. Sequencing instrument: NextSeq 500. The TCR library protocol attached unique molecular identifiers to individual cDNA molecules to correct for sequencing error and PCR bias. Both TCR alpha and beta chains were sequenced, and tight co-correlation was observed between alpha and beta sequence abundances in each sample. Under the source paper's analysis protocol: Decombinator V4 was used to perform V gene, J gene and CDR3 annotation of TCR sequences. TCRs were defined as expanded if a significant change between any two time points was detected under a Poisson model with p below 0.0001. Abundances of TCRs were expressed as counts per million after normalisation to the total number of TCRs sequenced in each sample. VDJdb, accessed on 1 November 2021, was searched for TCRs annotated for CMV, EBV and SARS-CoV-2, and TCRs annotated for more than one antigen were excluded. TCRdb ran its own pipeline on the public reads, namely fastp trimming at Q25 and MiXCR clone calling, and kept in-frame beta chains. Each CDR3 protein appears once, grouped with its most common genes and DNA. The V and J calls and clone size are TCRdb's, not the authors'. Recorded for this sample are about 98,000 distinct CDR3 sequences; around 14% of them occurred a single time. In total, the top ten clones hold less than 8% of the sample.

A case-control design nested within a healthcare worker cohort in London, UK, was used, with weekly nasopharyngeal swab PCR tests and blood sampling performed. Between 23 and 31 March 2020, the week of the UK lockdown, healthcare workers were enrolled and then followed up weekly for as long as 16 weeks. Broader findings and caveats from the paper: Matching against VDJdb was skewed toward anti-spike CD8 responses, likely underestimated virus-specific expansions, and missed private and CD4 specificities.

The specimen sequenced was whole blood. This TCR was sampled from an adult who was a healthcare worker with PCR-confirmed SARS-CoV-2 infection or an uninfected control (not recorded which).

The nucleotides read TGTGCCAGCAGTTCCGACCGGACAGGGACAGAAGCTTTCTTT. This encodes CASSSDRTGTEAFF. The rearranged segments are TRBV12-3 or TRBV12-4 and TRBJ1-1; the central 8 bases match TRBD1. The CDR3 spans 14 residues, from the cysteine through the phenylalanine. Only CDR3 DNA remains: 42 bases, in frame from the first base. The V end gives up 4 bases and the J end 8 bases, leaving 9 bases in the junction not matched to a gene.